The sequence of this T cell receptor beta chain was determined in a study of pediatric ulcerative colitis. The study's findings and limits: In rectum, acute severe colitis had expanded clones and less diversity. Total lymphocyte DNA, not sorted subsets, was the template.

This table comes from immunoSEQ multiplex PCR, and its TCRdb copy is limited to in-frame clones, with some not included. The sample consists of about 5,800 clones, 85% to 90% of them appearing once. Remarks on this clone: The antigen is undetermined.

At colonoscopy, a blood sample was also collected. The TCR comes from a girl aged 5-17 years who was a control in a study of pediatric ulcerative colitis. Sequenced input: blood.

CDR3 residues: CASSLATGVETQYF. The CDR3 DNA follows: TGCGCCAGCAGCTTGGCTACAGGAGTGGAGACCCAGTACTTC. The chain employs TRBV5-1 and TRBJ2-5; perhaps TRBD1 as D (5 bases). The germline gives CDR1 SGHRS, CDR2 YFSETQ. V gave up 0 bases and J gave up 5 bases, with 11 bases separating them. The CDR3 runs to 14 residues.